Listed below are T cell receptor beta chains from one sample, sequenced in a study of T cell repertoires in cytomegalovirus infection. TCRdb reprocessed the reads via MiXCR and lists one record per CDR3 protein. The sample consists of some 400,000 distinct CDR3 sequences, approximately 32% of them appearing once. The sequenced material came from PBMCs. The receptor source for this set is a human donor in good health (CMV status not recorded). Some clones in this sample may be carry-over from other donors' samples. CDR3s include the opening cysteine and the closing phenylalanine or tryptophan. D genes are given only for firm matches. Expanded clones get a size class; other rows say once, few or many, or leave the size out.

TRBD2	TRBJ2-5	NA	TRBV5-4	CASSLVASGGPRGSRTQYF	TGTGCCAGCAGCTTGGTGGCTAGCGGGGGCCCCCGGGGTTCAAGGACCCAGTACTTC
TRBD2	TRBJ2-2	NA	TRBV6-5	CASSYSSVAGGPGGELFF	TGTGCCAGCAGTTACAGCAGCGTAGCGGGGGGGCCCGGCGGGGAGCTGTTTTTT
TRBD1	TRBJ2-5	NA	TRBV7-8	CASSLGGGQGETHYF	TGTGCCAGCAGCTTAGGCGGGGGACAGGGGGAGACCCATTACTTC
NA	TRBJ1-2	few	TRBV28	CASSFGVDGYTF	TGTGCCAGCAGTTTCGGGGTAGATGGCTACACCTTC
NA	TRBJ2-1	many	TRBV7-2	CASSFRRGSYNEQFF	TGTGCCAGCAGCTTCCGGCGGGGATCCTACAATGAGCAGTTCTTC
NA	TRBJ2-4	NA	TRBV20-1	CSARGPEVGKNIQYF	TGCAGTGCTAGAGGCCCCGAAGTGGGTAAAAACATTCAGTACTTC
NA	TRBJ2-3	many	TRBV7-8	CASSAGQGADTQYF	TGTGCCAGCAGCGCCGGCCAGGGTGCAGATACGCAGTATTTT
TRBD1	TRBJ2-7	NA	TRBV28	CASSFSGTGEVEQYF	TGTGCCAGCAGTTTCTCCGGGACAGGGGAGGTTGAGCAGTACTTC
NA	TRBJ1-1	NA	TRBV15	CATSRDSVYTEAFF	TGTGCCACCAGCAGAGACTCGGTTTACACTGAAGCTTTCTTT
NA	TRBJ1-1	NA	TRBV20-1	CSASRGGKGTEAFF	TGCAGTGCTAGTAGAGGGGGGAAGGGCACTGAAGCTTTCTTT
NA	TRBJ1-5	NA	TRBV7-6	CASSLDDSNHPQHF	TGTGCCAGCAGCTTAGATGACAGCAATCATCCCCAGCATTTT
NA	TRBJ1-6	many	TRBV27	CASSFRSGTGNSPLHF	TGTGCCAGCAGTTTCCGGTCCGGGACGGGAAATTCACCCCTCCACTTT
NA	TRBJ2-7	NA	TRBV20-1	CSARRGAYEQYF	TGCAGTGCTAGGAGGGGGGCCTACGAGCAGTACTTC
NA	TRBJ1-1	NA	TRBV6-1	CASSVTTANTEAFF	TGTGCCAGCAGTGTGACGACAGCCAACACTGAAGCTTTCTTT
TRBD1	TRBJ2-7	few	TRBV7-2	CASSTRQGDRYEQYF	TGTGCCAGCAGCACTCGACAGGGCGATCGTTACGAGCAGTACTTC
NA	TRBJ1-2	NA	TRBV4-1	CASSPRQVPLGYNYGYTF	TGCGCCAGCAGCCCGAGACAGGTCCCCCTGGGGTATAACTATGGCTACACCTTC
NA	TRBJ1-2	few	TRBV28	CASSRRAMDYGYTF	TGTGCCAGCAGCCGCAGGGCAATGGACTATGGCTACACCTTC
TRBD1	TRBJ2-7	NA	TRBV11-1	CASSSTGTGSEQYF	TGTGCCAGCAGCTCGACCGGGACAGGGTCCGAGCAGTACTTC
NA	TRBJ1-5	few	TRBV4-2	CASSQEGVSNQPQHF	TGTGCCAGCAGCCAAGAAGGGGTCAGCAATCAGCCCCAGCATTTT
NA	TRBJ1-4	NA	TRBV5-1	CASSLAGNNEKLFF	TGCGCCAGCAGCTTGGCCGGGAATAATGAAAAACTGTTTTTT
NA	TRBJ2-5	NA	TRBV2	CASSGGEETQYF	TGTGCCAGCAGTGGGGGGGAAGAGACCCAGTACTTC
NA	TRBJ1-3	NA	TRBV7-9	CASLEQAGNTIYF	TGTGCCAGTCTAGAACAGGCTGGAAACACCATATATTTT
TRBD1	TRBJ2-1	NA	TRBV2	CASSDPQQGAYNEQFF	TGTGCCAGCAGTGATCCGCAACAGGGGGCCTACAATGAGCAGTTCTTC
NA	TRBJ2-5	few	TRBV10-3	CAISWGAQETQYF	TGTGCCATCAGTTGGGGGGCCCAAGAGACCCAGTACTTC
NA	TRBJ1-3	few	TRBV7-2	CASSSWRGSGNTIYF	TGTGCCAGCAGCTCCTGGAGGGGCTCTGGAAACACCATATATTTT
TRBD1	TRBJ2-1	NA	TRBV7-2	CASSLEGARYNEQFF	TGTGCCAGCAGCTTAGAGGGGGCGAGGTACAATGAGCAGTTCTTC
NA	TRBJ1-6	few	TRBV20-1	CSARHTGTTNSPLHF	TGCAGTGCTAGACATACCGGGACAACTAATTCACCCCTCCACTTT
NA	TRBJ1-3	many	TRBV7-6	CASSLGLAGNTIYF	TGTGCCAGCAGCCTGGGCCTCGCTGGAAACACCATATATTTT
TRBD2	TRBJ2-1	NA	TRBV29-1	CSGTSGAGGSYNEQFF	TGCAGCGGGACTAGCGGGGCCGGGGGGTCCTACAATGAGCAGTTCTTC
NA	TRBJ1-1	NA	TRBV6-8	CASRLHRAGTEAFF	TGTGCCAGCAGACTCCACAGGGCGGGCACTGAAGCTTTCTTT
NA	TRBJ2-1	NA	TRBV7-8	CASSFTAWKGGAYNEQFF	TGTGCCAGCAGCTTCACCGCATGGAAAGGAGGGGCCTACAATGAGCAGTTCTTC
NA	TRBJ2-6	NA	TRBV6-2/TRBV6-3	CASSYSKTLSGANVLTF	TGTGCCAGCAGTTACTCAAAGACCCTCTCTGGGGCCAACGTCCTGACTTTC
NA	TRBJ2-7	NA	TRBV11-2	CASSNLQGLNEQYF	TGTGCCAGCAGCAACCTCCAGGGGCTCAACGAGCAGTACTTC
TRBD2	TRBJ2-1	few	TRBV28	CASSLGASGGEQFF	TGTGCCAGCAGTTTAGGGGCTAGCGGGGGCGAGCAGTTCTTC
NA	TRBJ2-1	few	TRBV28	CASDDSYNEQFF	TGTGCCAGCGATGACAGCTACAATGAGCAGTTCTTC
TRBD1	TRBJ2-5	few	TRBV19	CASSIGTVKETQYF	TGTGCCAGTAGTATCGGGACAGTCAAAGAGACCCAGTACTTC
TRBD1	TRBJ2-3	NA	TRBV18	CASSQDRGWDTQYF	TGTGCCAGCTCACAAGACAGGGGATGGGATACGCAGTATTTT
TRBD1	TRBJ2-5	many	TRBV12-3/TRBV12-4	CASSLGPTGVQETQYF	TGTGCCAGCAGTTTAGGCCCTACAGGGGTCCAAGAGACCCAGTACTTC
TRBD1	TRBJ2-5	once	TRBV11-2	CAISPQGGQQTQYF	TGTGCCATCAGCCCACAGGGGGGCCAACAGACCCAGTACTTC
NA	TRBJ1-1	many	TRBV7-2	CASSPERLGYTEAFF	TGTGCCAGCAGCCCAGAAAGGTTGGGGTACACTGAAGCTTTCTTT
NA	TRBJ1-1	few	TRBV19	CASSMQSGTEAFF	TGTGCCAGTAGTATGCAGTCGGGGACTGAAGCTTTCTTT
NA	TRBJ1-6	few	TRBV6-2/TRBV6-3	CASSYSRDYYSPLHF	TGTGCCAGCAGTTACTCTCGGGATTACTATTCACCCCTCCACTTT
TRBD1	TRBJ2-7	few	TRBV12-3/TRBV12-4	CASSLYGTGAGEQYF	TGTGCCAGCAGTTTATACGGGACAGGGGCAGGCGAGCAGTACTTC
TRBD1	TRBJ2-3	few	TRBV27	CASSDRGQGLNTQYF	TGTGCCAGCAGCGATCGGGGACAGGGACTTAATACGCAGTATTTT
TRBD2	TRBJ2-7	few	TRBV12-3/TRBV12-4	CASSWGLAVTYEQYF	TGTGCCAGCAGTTGGGGACTAGCGGTAACCTACGAGCAGTACTTC
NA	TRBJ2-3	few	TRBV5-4	CASSSPVGDTQYF	TGTGCCAGCAGCTCTCCCGTAGGAGATACGCAGTATTTT
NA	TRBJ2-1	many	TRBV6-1	CASSGGTGPYNEQFF	TGTGCCAGCAGTGGTGGGACGGGGCCCTACAATGAGCAGTTCTTC
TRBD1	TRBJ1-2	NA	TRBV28	CASSFLSDRDGGYTF	TGTGCCAGCAGTTTTCTTTCGGACAGGGATGGTGGCTACACCTTC
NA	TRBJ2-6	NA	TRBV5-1	CASSLYYSGANVLTF	TGCGCCAGCAGCTTGTACTACTCTGGGGCCAACGTCCTGACTTTC
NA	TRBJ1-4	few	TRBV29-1	CSVLAREKLFF	TGCAGCGTTCTCGCCCGTGAAAAACTGTTTTTT
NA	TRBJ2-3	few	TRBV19	CASSIDRDARYTDTQYF	TGTGCCAGTAGTATAGATCGGGACGCCCGATACACAGATACGCAGTATTTT
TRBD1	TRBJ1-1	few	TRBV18	CASSPLRDRGNTEAFF	TGTGCCAGCTCACCGCTCCGGGACAGGGGGAACACTGAAGCTTTCTTT
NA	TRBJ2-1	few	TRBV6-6	CASTVIDRSSYNEQFF	TGTGCCAGCACTGTTATCGACAGGAGCTCCTACAATGAGCAGTTCTTC
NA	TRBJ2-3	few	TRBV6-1	CASRRMTGASTDTQYF	TGTGCCAGCAGGAGAATGACAGGAGCTAGCACAGATACGCAGTATTTT
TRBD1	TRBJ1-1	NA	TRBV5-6	CASSLRGRQTNTEAFF	TGTGCCAGCAGCTTGAGGGGGCGGCAGACTAACACTGAAGCTTTCTTT
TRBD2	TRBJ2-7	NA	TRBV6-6	CASSERLAGAPLADEQYF	TGTGCCAGCAGCGAAAGACTAGCGGGGGCCCCACTGGCGGATGAGCAGTACTTC
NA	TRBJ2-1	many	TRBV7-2	CASSLPRGIWYEQFF	TGTGCCAGCAGCCTCCCGAGGGGCATTTGGTATGAGCAGTTCTTC
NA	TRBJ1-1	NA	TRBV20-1	CSARAGLGIGTEAFF	TGCAGTGCTAGAGCCGGGTTAGGGATAGGCACTGAAGCTTTCTTT
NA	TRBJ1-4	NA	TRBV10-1	CASSESLDAEKLFF	TGCGCCAGCAGTGAGTCCTTGGACGCGGAGAAACTGTTTTTT